Listed below are T cell receptor beta chains from one sample, sequenced in a study of blood T cell repertoires in COVID-19. Data came from immunoSEQ multiplex PCR; TCRdb stores just in-frame clones and leaves some out. In the table there are hundreds of thousands of clones, about four fifths of which are singletons. The sequenced material came from peripheral blood. The receptors originated from a woman in her fifties or sixties who had recovered from COVID-19. The CDR3 runs from the conserved cysteine through the conserved F or W. The order of the fields is clone size, D gene, J gene, V gene, CDR3 DNA, CDR3 protein. A D gene is named only where the DNA matches it firmly. A clone size is listed for some rows: how often the clone was seen (once, few, many), or a class if it is expanded.

>.|TRBD2|TRBJ2-2|TRBV5-4
TGTGCCAGCAGCTCTAGACTAGCGGGGAACACCGGGGAGCTGTTTTTT
CASSSRLAGNTGELFF
>.|TRBD2|TRBJ2-1|TRBV5-4
TGTGCCAGCAGCTTGGGGGGACTAGCGGGGAAAACTGAGCAGTTCTTC
CASSLGGLAGKTEQFF
>.|TRBD1|TRBJ1-4|TRBV7-3
TGTGCCAGCAGCTTAAAGGGGACAGGGAACGAAAAACTGTTTTTT
CASSLKGTGNEKLFF
>.|TRBD1|TRBJ2-1|TRBV4-1
TGCGCCAGCAGCCAAACCGGGACAGATCGTTACAATGAGCAGTTCTTC
CASSQTGTDRYNEQFF
>.|TRBD1|TRBJ1-5|TRBV6-6
TGTGCCAGCAGTTCTGGGACAGACTATAGCAATCAGCCCCAGCATTTT
CASSSGTDYSNQPQHF
>.|.|TRBJ2-2|TRBV7-2
TGTGCCAGCACCCGACAGGCCTCCGGGGAGCTGTTTTTT
CASTRQASGELFF
>.|.|TRBJ2-5|TRBV4-2
TGTGCCAGCAGCCCAGGGAACCAAGAGGCCCAGTACTTC
CASSPGNQEAQYF
>once|TRBD2|TRBJ2-3|TRBV9
TGTGCCAGCAGCGTAGAGGCAGGGAGGGGATCAGATACGCAGTATTTT
CASSVEAGRGSDTQYF
>.|.|TRBJ2-7|TRBV9
TGTGCCAGCAGCGTAGACGGTACTACTGGGGAGCAGTACTTC
CASSVDGTTGEQYF
>.|.|TRBJ2-2|TRBV9
TGTGCCAGCAGCTCACATATTGCGAACACCGGGGAGCTGTTTTTT
CASSSHIANTGELFF
>.|.|TRBJ1-6|TRBV2
TGTGCCAGCAGAGACGGTAGCAATTCACCCCTCCACTTT
CASRDGSNSPLHF
>.|.|TRBJ2-7|TRBV4-3
TGCGCCAGCAGCCGACAACCCTCTAGCAGAAACTCCTACGAGCAGTACTTC
CASSRQPSSRNSYEQYF
>many|TRBD1|TRBJ2-7|TRBV13
TGTGCCAGCAGCTTAGTGGGACAGGGCTACGAGCAGTACTTC
CASSLVGQGYEQYF
>.|TRBD2|TRBJ2-7|TRBV5-1
TGCGCCAGCAGCCGGGAGGGCGAGCAGTACTTC
CASSREGEQYF
>.|TRBD2|TRBJ2-1|TRBV6-2/TRBV6-3
TGTGCCAGCAGTGCCCGGAAGCGGGAGTTGGGTAGACCTTACAATGAGCAGTTCTTC
CASSARKRELGRPYNEQFF
>.|TRBD1|TRBJ2-1|TRBV19
TGTGCCAGTAGTGTCGGACAGGGGGCGAAGTATGAGCAGTTCTTC
CASSVGQGAKYEQFF
>.|TRBD1|TRBJ1-5|TRBV3-1/TRBV3-2
TGTGCCAGCAGCCCTGGGACAGGGACAGGGAGCAATCAGCCCCAGCATTTT
CASSPGTGTGSNQPQHF
>.|.|TRBJ1-6|TRBV20-1
TGCAGTGCTAGTCCGGGGGGCCAATATAATTCACCCCTCCACTTT
CSASPGGQYNSPLHF
>.|.|TRBJ1-1|TRBV4-3
TGCGCCAGCAGCCAAGCCCGCGGTTTGAACACTGAAGCTTTCTTT
CASSQARGLNTEAFF
>.|.|TRBJ2-1|TRBV4-3
TGCGCCAGCAGCCAAGAACTTGGTCCCTACAATGAGCAGTTCTTC
CASSQELGPYNEQFF
>.|.|TRBJ2-7|TRBV6-2/TRBV6-3
TGTGCCAGCAGTAGCGGGACAGGATCTGACGAGCAGTACTTC
CASSSGTGSDEQYF
>.|.|TRBJ1-2|TRBV18
TGTGCCAGCTCACCACCGCAGGGCGTCTATGGCTACACCTTC
CASSPPQGVYGYTF
>.|.|TRBJ2-5|TRBV27
TGTGCCAGCAGTTTACAATTCGCCGGGACAACCTCTGGGGAGACCCAGTACTTC
CASSLQFAGTTSGETQYF
>.|TRBD2|TRBJ2-7|TRBV29-1
TGCAGCGTGACCCCTAGCGGGAGGGGAACCTACGAGCAGTACTTC
CSVTPSGRGTYEQYF
>.|TRBD1|TRBJ1-5|TRBV30
TGTGCCTGGACTGGAAGGTGGCTGGGACAGTGGTATCAGCCCCAGCATTTT
CAWTGRWLGQWYQPQHF
>once|.|TRBJ1-4|TRBV28
TGTGCCAGCAGTTTAATGGGAGTGGCCGGAAAACTGTTTTTT
CASSLMGVAGKLFF
>.|TRBD1|TRBJ2-7|TRBV7-3
TGTGCCAGCAGCCCGGACAGGGGGCGCGAGCAGTACTTC
CASSPDRGREQYF
>few|TRBD2|TRBJ2-7|TRBV5-1
TGCGCCAGCAGCCCCCCCGGGACTAGCGTGTTAGTATACGAGCAGTACTTC
CASSPPGTSVLVYEQYF
>.|.|TRBJ1-2|TRBV24-1
TGTGCCACCAGTGATCCAGGGGATATCTATGGCTACACCTTC
CATSDPGDIYGYTF
>.|.|TRBJ1-2|TRBV5-6
TGTGCCAGCGTACAGGGTTTGAACTATGGCTACACCTTC
CASVQGLNYGYTF
>once|.|TRBJ1-1|TRBV5-1
TGCGCCAGCAGCTTGGCTTCCCCAGCAGGAATGAACACTGAAGCTTTCTTT
CASSLASPAGMNTEAFF
>.|TRBD1|TRBJ1-5|TRBV27
TGTGCCAGCAGTTTAACCGGGACAGGGGGCAATCAGCCCCAGCATTTT
CASSLTGTGGNQPQHF
>once|.|TRBJ1-3|TRBV30
TGTGCCTGGAGTGTACCCGGGGCTGGAAACACCATATATTTT
CAWSVPGAGNTIYF
>many|TRBD2|TRBJ2-3|TRBV6-2/TRBV6-3
TGTGCCAGCAGTTACGAAGGTAGCGGGATGTCAGATACGCAGTATTTT
CASSYEGSGMSDTQYF
>.|TRBD1|TRBJ1-6|TRBV7-9
TGTGCCAGCAGGTCTGCGACAGGGCTAAGTTCACCCCTCCACTTT
CASRSATGLSSPLHF
>.|TRBD2|TRBJ2-7|TRBV19
TGTGCCAGTAGTATAGCTCTTGGGACTAGCGGGTATCCCTACGAGCAGTACTTC
CASSIALGTSGYPYEQYF
>few|.|TRBJ1-3|TRBV9
TGTGCCAGCAGCGGACTGACAGGTCCCTCTGGAAACACCATATATTTT
CASSGLTGPSGNTIYF
>.|.|TRBJ2-1|TRBV5-1
TGCGCCAGCAGCTGGCAGTACAATGAGCAGTTCTTC
CASSWQYNEQFF
>.|.|TRBJ1-2|TRBV28
TGTGCCAGCAGCGTTTCATGGGGCGGAGAAGGCTACACCTTC
CASSVSWGGEGYTF
>.|TRBD2|TRBJ2-3|TRBV7-2
TGTGCCAGCAGGTTACTAGCGGGAGTGTCAGATACGCAGTATTTT
CASRLLAGVSDTQYF
>.|.|TRBJ2-5|TRBV30
TGTGCCTGGAGTGTACGGCAGGGCCTGACCCAGTACTTC
CAWSVRQGLTQYF
>.|.|TRBJ1-2|TRBV28
TGTGCCAGCAGTTTCCGATACAGTAGAGCTAACTATGGCTACACCTTC
CASSFRYSRANYGYTF
>.|TRBD1|TRBJ1-5|TRBV28
TGTGCCAGCAGTTTAGGGGCAGGGGGGAATCAGCCCCAGCATTTT
CASSLGAGGNQPQHF
>.|.|TRBJ2-1|TRBV19
TGTGCCAGTAGTATGGCCAACAATGAGCAGTTCTTC
CASSMANNEQFF
>.|.|TRBJ1-6|TRBV30
TGTGCCTGGAGTGTACCGGGGGACGCCTTTTATTCACCCCTCCACTTT
CAWSVPGDAFYSPLHF
>.|TRBD1|TRBJ2-5|TRBV7-9
TGTGCCAGCAGCTTAGGCCGGCAAACAGGGGGCCGGGAGACCCAGTACTTC
CASSLGRQTGGRETQYF
>.|.|TRBJ1-1|TRBV15
TGTGCCACCAGCCCGGAGGGCCTGAACACTGAAGCTTTCTTT
CATSPEGLNTEAFF